This is a list of T cell receptor beta chains from one sample in a study of blood T cell repertoires in COVID-19. Using immunoSEQ multiplex PCR, the repertoire was profiled, and TCRdb retains in-frame clones only, with some absent. Counted here are about 430,000 clones, roughly 88% occurring once; the ten biggest clones make up roughly 1.4%. Sequenced material: PBMCs or T cells enriched from blood (not recorded which). The receptors here all came from a woman aged 18-35 years who had been exposed to COVID-19. Each CDR3 is given without its conserved first and last residue. The order of the fields is D gene, J gene, V gene, CDR3 protein. A D gene is named only where the DNA matches it firmly.

>TRBD2|TRBJ2-1|TRBV5-4
ASSLGGIAGSSYNEQF
>TRBD2|TRBJ2-3|TRBV19
ASSIISGGTDTQY
>TRBD1|TRBJ2-7|TRBV13
ASSRGQGTYEQY
>.|TRBJ2-7|TRBV24-1
ATSDRTDHYEQY
>TRBD1|TRBJ2-7|TRBV13
ASSPGTGTYEQY
>TRBD2|TRBJ2-7|TRBV19
ASRPAGGPYEQY
>TRBD1|TRBJ1-6|TRBV7-7
ASSPGQDSPLH
>TRBD1|TRBJ2-7|TRBV9
ASSRSGTGLNEQY
>.|TRBJ2-2|TRBV18
ASSPRSRNTGELF
>TRBD1|TRBJ2-7|TRBV7-2
ASSARDRGYYEQY
>.|TRBJ2-1|TRBV9
ASSVDIYNEQF
>TRBD1|TRBJ2-2|TRBV24-1
ATRDRTGGTGELF
>.|TRBJ2-7|TRBV15
ATSRGLAEGYEQY